This entry describes one T cell receptor beta chain. The antigen remains undetermined. A junction boundary mismatches the germline segment, possibly from a read error. Alopecia areata patients had lesional scalp punch biopsies and peripheral blood taken from them. The record originates from a study of CD8+ T cells in alopecia areata. Across the study: Treated individuals took tofacitinib by mouth, 5 to 10 mg twice daily. The drug, tofacitinib, lasted 6 to 18 months, followed by 6 months off drug.

This CDR3 contains 14 residues. CDR1 and CDR2 from the germline V gene are MNHEY and SVGAGI. The authors extracted RNA and reverse transcribed it into cDNA as the sequencing template. Profiled with immunoSEQ multiplex PCR; TCRdb holds only in-frame clones, not every one. In the table there are 200,000 to 250,000 clones, about 60% of which are singletons. Study-wide results and limits: Normal skin's resident alphabeta T cells are sequenced alongside lesional scalp T cells.

The sample here was CD4+ T cells sorted from blood, taken at week 0. The sequence was obtained from a human donor with alopecia areata. The chain carries TRBV6-5 and TRBJ2-5, with D perhaps TRBD1 (5 bases). CDR3 amino acids: CASSYSRGAETQYF. The CDR3 DNA sequence: TGTGCCAGCAGCTACTCTAGGGGCGCGGAGACCCAGTACTTC.